These 21 T cell receptor beta chains were sequenced from one sample in a study of blood T cells in healthy people across ages. PCR was performed a second time for roughly 7 to 12 cycles using a sample-barcoded 5' primer and a J-beta primer mix. One entry per CDR3 protein results from TCRdb running MiXCR on the 5' RACE reads. The table includes hundreds of thousands of distinct CDR3 sequences, around 38% detected once. Input material: blood. All receptors come from a man aged 80 or over in good health.

The V and J genes are TRBV28 and TRBJ2-1; 7 bases align to TRBD2. CDR1 is MDHEN and CDR2 is SYDVKM in the germline V gene. This CDR3 spans 16 amino acids. V lost 1 base, J lost 3 bases, and 6 bases stayed unmatched. CDR3: CASSLFGAGLYNEQFF. In DNA form, the CDR3 reads TGTGCCAGCAGTTTATTTGGAGCGGGGCTCTACAATGAGCAGTTCTTC.

This clonotype has a handful of counts. The rearrangement links TRBV20-1 to TRBJ1-6; possible D gene TRBD1, 5 bases. CDR1 is DFQATT and CDR2 is SNEGSKA in the germline V gene (reference sequence). V lost 1 base to trimming and J lost 0 bases, with 10 bases between them. The CDR3 loop spans 16 amino acids. The chain's CDR3 is CSARGGRSSYNSPLHF. As DNA, the CDR3 is TGCAGTGCTAGAGGGGGGAGAAGCTCCTATAATTCACCCCTCCACTTT.

The chain couples TRBV10-3 to TRBJ2-5, with D maybe TRBD2 (7 bases). The CDR3 consists of 15 residues. V lost 0 bases and J lost 3, with 11 bases in between. Germline CDR1 reads ENHRY; CDR2 reads SYGVKD. CDR3 sequence reads: CAISESAGAEETQYF. In DNA form, the CDR3 reads TGTGCCATCAGTGAGTCGGCGGGGGCCGAAGAGACCCAGTACTTC.

This clonotype was seen a few times. This chain joins TRBV27 and TRBJ2-3; TRBD1 aligns across 7 bases. Germline V gene data show CDR1 as MNHEY and CDR2 as SMNVEV (reference sequence). The CDR3 covers 17 residues. V shed 6 bases, J shed 10 bases, and the junction held 22 bases outside the gene matches. The CDR3 DNA reads TGTGCCAGCAGACCGACCGGGACAGTGGCCTACTCAGGTGCGCAGTATTTT. It is translated as CASRPTGTVAYSGAQYF.

The V and J genes are TRBV18 and TRBJ2-7; D is perhaps TRBD1 (6 bases). CDR3 length: 15 amino acids. Trimming stripped 4 bases from V and 0 bases from J, with 13 bases between. Germline V gene sequence: CDR1 KGHSH, CDR2 LQKENI. CDR3 amino acids: CASSQQGRSSYEQYF. CDR3 nucleotides: TGTGCCAGCTCACAACAGGGAAGAAGCTCCTACGAGCAGTACTTC.

This clonotype is a singleton in its sample. The CDR3 DNA reads TGTGCCAGCAGCCCTGAAATAGTGAGGAATGAGCAGTTCTTC. It specifies CASSPEIVRNEQFF. The V gene is TRBV9, the J gene TRBJ2-1; D is unclear. Looked up from germline, CDR1 is SGDLS and CDR2 is YYNGEE. The CDR3 extends over 14 amino acids. V lost 4 bases to trimming and J lost 7 bases, with 15 bases between them.

This clonotype came up a few times. The V call is TRBV6-6, the J call TRBJ1-2; D is unresolved. This CDR3 comprises 15 residues. Germline assignment: CDR1 MNHNY and CDR2 SVGAGI (reference sequence). V dropped 0 bases and J dropped 6 bases, with 14 bases sitting between them. CDR3 sequence reads: CASSYSTLRADGYTF. The CDR3 DNA follows: TGTGCCAGCAGTTACTCGACACTCCGGGCGGATGGCTACACCTTC.

The chain is built from TRBV24-1 and TRBJ2-3; possible D gene TRBD2, 5 bases. Germline values: CDR1 KGHDR, CDR2 SFDVKD. Trimming took 2 bases from V and 0 from J, leaving 8 bases between them. The CDR3 is 15 amino acids. The CDR3 spells CATSDSAASTDTQYF. The CDR3 nucleotides are TGTGCCACCAGTGATTCAGCGGCTAGCACAGATACGCAGTATTTT.

This rearrangement joins TRBV3-1 to TRBJ2-4; 9 positions agree with TRBD1. Germline V gene data show CDR1 as LGHDT and CDR2 as YNNKEL (reference sequence). There are 14 residues in the CDR3. Trimming at V came to 2 bases and at J to 13 bases, leaving 9 bases not matched to a gene. The CDR3 is CASSQNRQGDEQYF. For the CDR3, the DNA is TGTGCCAGCAGCCAAAACAGACAGGGGGATGAACAGTACTTC.

J is TRBJ2-1 and V is TRBV6-2 or TRBV6-3, with a weak D call TRBD1 (6 bases). CDR1 and CDR2 from the germline V gene are MNHEY and SVGEGT. V lost 6 bases and J lost 4, with 16 bases in between. The CDR3 consists of 15 residues. The CDR3 protein is CASRTGQHNYNEQFF. CDR3 DNA: TGTGCCAGCAGAACGGGACAACACAATTACAATGAGCAGTTCTTC.

This rearrangement joins TRBV18 to TRBJ2-1, with 7 bases lining up with TRBD2. Germline V gene lookup returns CDR1 KGHSH and CDR2 LQKENI. Germline trimming cut 5 bases from V and 3 bases from J; bases unmatched to any gene: 7. CDR3 length: 15 amino acids. CDR3 sequence reads: CASSGLAVLYNEQFF. CDR3 nucleotides: TGTGCCAGCTCAGGGCTAGCGGTCCTCTACAATGAGCAGTTCTTC.

The chain has TRBV10-3 and TRBJ1-1; possibly TRBD1 for D (5 bases). Germline assignment: CDR1 ENHRY and CDR2 SYGVKD. This CDR3 has 15 residues. Trimming left V 3 bases short and J 2 bases short, with 13 bases between. CDR3 sequence (DNA): TGTGCCATCAGTGACCCTCGGGGGACTAACACTGAAGCTTTCTTT. It is translated as CAISDPRGTNTEAFF.

This CDR3 is CATSDPRTRQETQYF. CDR3 bases: TGTGCCACCAGTGATCCACGGACTCGACAAGAGACCCAGTACTTC. This chain connects TRBV24-1 to TRBJ2-5, with D possibly being TRBD2 (5 bases). Germline CDR1 KGHDR, CDR2 SFDVKD. The CDR3 consists of 15 residues. The V and J ends lost 3 bases and 2 bases respectively, with 12 bases between them.

The chain carries TRBV29-1 and TRBJ2-3; 7 nucleotides align to TRBD2. The CDR3 is 14 residues long. CDR1 is SQVTM, CDR2 ANQGSEA, per germline. V lost 4 bases and J lost 0; bases outside the gene matches: 4. The chain's CDR3 is CSVGRGESTDTQYF. The CDR3, as DNA: TGCAGCGTTGGACGGGGGGAAAGCACAGATACGCAGTATTTT.

The rearrangement joins TRBV7-2 to TRBJ1-2, with no clear D. The CDR3 is 14 amino acids. Germline V lookup: CDR1 SGHTA, CDR2 FQGNSA. Trimming removed 1 base at V and 8 bases at J, with 14 bases between. Here the CDR3 reads CASSLDRSGAGYTF. CDR3 bases: TGTGCCAGCAGCTTAGATCGATCGGGTGCCGGCTACACCTTC.

This clonotype turned up a few times. This chain uses TRBV12-3 or TRBV12-4 with TRBJ2-1; D might be TRBD1 (6 bases). CDR3 length: 13 amino acids. V lost 5 bases and J lost 6, with 11 bases in between. In DNA, the CDR3 is TGTGCCAGCAGTAAGGACAGAAGCAATGAGCAGTTCTTC. Translated, it gives CASSKDRSNEQFF.

This clonotype was found a few times. The genes are TRBV2 and TRBJ2-7; TRBD2 matches 8 bases. The CDR3 loop spans 14 amino acids. The germline gives CDR1 SNHLY, CDR2 FYNNEI. The junction had 5 bases not matched to a gene; V was cut back by 3 bases and J by 4 bases. The CDR3 spells CASSEGTRFYEQYF. In DNA, the CDR3 is TGTGCCAGCAGTGAGGGGACTAGGTTTTACGAGCAGTACTTC.

This rearrangement joins TRBV4-3 to TRBJ2-3; D possibly corresponds to TRBD1 (5 bases). The CDR3 is made up of 15 amino acids. Germline V gene lookup returns CDR1 LGHNA and CDR2 YSLEER. V was trimmed by 1 base and J by 8 bases, leaving 16 bases between them. CDR3 nucleotide sequence: TGCGCCAGCAGCCAAGGTGTTGGCGGTCAGGGTACGCAGTATTTT. This encodes CASSQGVGGQGTQYF.

V is TRBV9 and J is TRBJ1-6; D unresolved. There are 13 residues in the CDR3. CDR1 is SGDLS, CDR2 YYNGEE, per germline. Trimming removed 0 bases at V and 9 bases at J, with 7 bases between. The CDR3 is CASSVEDGSPLHF. CDR3 coding DNA: TGTGCCAGCAGCGTAGAGGATGGTTCACCCCTCCACTTT.

This sequence joins TRBV5-1 and TRBJ2-5; tentatively, D is TRBD1 (5 bases). There are 14 residues in the CDR3. Trimming removed 5 bases from V and 0 bases from J, with 11 bases in between. The germline CDR1 and CDR2 sequences are SGHRS and YFSETQ. The CDR3 here is CASRQGTYQETQYF. The CDR3 bases are TGCGCCAGCAGGCAGGGAACGTACCAAGAGACCCAGTACTTC.

With regard to this clonotype: The junction differs from germline at one of its ends, possibly a read error. The chain couples TRBV6-2 or TRBV6-3 to TRBJ2-5, with 8 positions matching TRBD1. CDR3 length equals 13 residues. CDR1 and CDR2 from the germline V gene are MNHEY and SVGEGT. The chain's CDR3 is CASRQGAQETRYF. CDR3 DNA: TGTGCCAGCAGGCAGGGGGCCCAAGAGACCCGGTACTTC.